This T cell receptor (beta chain) originates from a study of blood T cell repertoires in COVID-19. Turning to the study itself: The United States, Italy and Spain supplied acute and convalescent COVID-19 samples. PBMCs, B-cell-depleted T cells, or T cells provided the cDNA or gDNA that made up the material.

A single count supports this clone. In the original processing: Estimates of nucleated cell counts were drawn from the amplification of reference gene primers. The data were produced by immunoSEQ multiplex PCR, yet TCRdb's version contains in-frame clones alone and is incomplete. V and J calls and clone size come straight from that table; D and trimming were deduced from the DNA. The sample includes about 190,000 clones, around 88% of them seen just once. The germline V gene encodes CDR1 SGHVS and CDR2 FQNEAQ. V lost 2 bases, J lost 5 bases, and 11 bases stayed unmatched. The CDR3 runs to 16 residues.

The chain employs TRBV7-8 and TRBJ2-5, with 7 bases identical to TRBD1. The origin of this receptor is a man aged 50-59 years with active or convalescent COVID-19. The sequencing sample was made of peripheral blood. This CDR3 reads CASSLPRGRRTETQYF. The CDR3 nucleotides are TGTGCCAGCAGCTTACCCAGGGGGAGAAGGACCGAGACCCAGTACTTC.